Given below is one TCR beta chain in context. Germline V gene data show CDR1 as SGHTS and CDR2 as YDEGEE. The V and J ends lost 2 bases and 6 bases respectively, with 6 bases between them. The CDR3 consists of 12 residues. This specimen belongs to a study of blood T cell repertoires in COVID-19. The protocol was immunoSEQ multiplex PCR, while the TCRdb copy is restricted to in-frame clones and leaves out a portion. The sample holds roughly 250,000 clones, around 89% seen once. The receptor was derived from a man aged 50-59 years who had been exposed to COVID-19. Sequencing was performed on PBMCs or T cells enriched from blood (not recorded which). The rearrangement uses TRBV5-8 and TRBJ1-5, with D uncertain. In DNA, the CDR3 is TGTGCCAGCAGCTTACCAGGTCAGCCCCAGCATTTT. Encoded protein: CASSLPGQPQHF.